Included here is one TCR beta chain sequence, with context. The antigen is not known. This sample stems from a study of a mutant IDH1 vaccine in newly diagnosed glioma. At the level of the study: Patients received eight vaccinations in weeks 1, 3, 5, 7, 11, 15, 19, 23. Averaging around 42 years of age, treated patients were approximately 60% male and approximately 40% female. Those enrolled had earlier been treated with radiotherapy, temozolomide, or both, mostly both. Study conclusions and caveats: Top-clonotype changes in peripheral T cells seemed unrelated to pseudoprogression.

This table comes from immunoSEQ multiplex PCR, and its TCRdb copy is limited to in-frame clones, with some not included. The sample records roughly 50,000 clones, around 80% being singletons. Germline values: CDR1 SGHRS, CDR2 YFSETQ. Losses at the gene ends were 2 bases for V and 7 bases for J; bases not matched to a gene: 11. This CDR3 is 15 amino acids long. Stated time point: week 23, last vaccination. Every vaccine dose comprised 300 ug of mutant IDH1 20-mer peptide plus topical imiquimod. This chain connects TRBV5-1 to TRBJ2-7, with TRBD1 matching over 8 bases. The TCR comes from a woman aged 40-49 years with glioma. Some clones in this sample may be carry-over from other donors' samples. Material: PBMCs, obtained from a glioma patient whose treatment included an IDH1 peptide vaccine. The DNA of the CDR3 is TGCGCCAGCAGCTTCTCAGGGGGCGCACGGGATGAGCAGTACTTC. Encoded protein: CASSFSGGARDEQYF.